One sample yielded the 5 T cell receptor beta chains listed below, sequenced in a study of CD8+ T cells in alopecia areata. Extracted RNA was reverse transcribed, and the resulting cDNA served as sequencing template. Profiling relied on immunoSEQ multiplex PCR, and the TCRdb table lists in-frame clones only, not all of them. The sample carries around 190,000 clones, roughly 60% recorded once. Treatment given: oral pan-JAK inhibitor, 5-10 mg twice daily. The sample was CD4+ T cells sorted from blood, taken at week 24, from a patient treated with tofacitinib. These receptors all stem from a human donor with alopecia areata.

This chain uses TRBV29-1 with TRBJ1-2; 8 nucleotides align to TRBD1. The CDR3 length is 12 residues. Germline assignment: CDR1 SQVTM and CDR2 ANQGSEA. Trimming removed 2 bases from V and 11 bases from J; junction bases left unmatched: 7. For the CDR3, the DNA is TGCAGCGTTGAATGGCAGGGGGCTGTTTACACCTTC. Translated, it gives CSVEWQGAVYTF.

The sample holds a few counts of this clone. The V and J genes are TRBV15 and TRBJ2-3; D is unclear. The germline V gene has CDR1 LNHNV and CDR2 YYDKDF (reference sequence). The germline V and J ends were trimmed by 6 bases and 3 bases, with 13 bases remaining between them. The CDR3 runs 14 residues. DNA for the CDR3: TGTGCCACCAGGACCCTAGGAAGTACAGATACGCAGTATTTT. Residues: CATRTLGSTDTQYF.

This clone was observed a handful of times. The junction shows a germline mismatch at one end, possibly a read error. The rearrangement joins TRBV7-2 to TRBJ2-3; 9 positions agree with TRBD2. CDR3 length: 11 residues. Germline V gene lookup returns CDR1 SGHTA and CDR2 FQGNSA. The CDR3 reads CASSLAGTSHF. The CDR3 DNA is TGTGCCAGCAGCTTAGCGGGGACTAGCCATTTT.

The chain combines TRBV7-3 with TRBJ2-3, with 7 nucleotides matching TRBD1. The CDR3 spans 13 residues. The V gene's germline CDR1 is SGHTA and CDR2 FQGTGA. V shed 5 bases and J 10 bases; nucleotides not matched to a gene: 9. The CDR3 is CASSRDSSIPQYF. In DNA form, the CDR3 reads TGTGCCAGCAGCCGGGACAGCTCGATTCCGCAGTATTTT. Full variable domain (rest looked up from reference TRBV7-3 and TRBJ2-3): GAGVSQTPSNKVTEKGKYVELRCDPISGHTALYWYRQSLGQGPEFLIYFQGTGAADDSGLPNDRFFAVRPEGSVSTLKIQRTERGDSAVYLCASSRDSSIPQYFGPGTRLTVL.

The V call is TRBV4-3, the J call TRBJ2-2; a possible D gene is TRBD2 (6 bases). The ends were cut back, 0 bases at V and 5 bases at J, with 16 bases in the middle. Germline-derived CDR1 and CDR2 are LGHNA and YSLEER. The CDR3 has 17 amino acids. The CDR3 region is CASSQDVSAGRTGELFF. DNA of the CDR3: TGCGCCAGCAGCCAAGACGTCTCGGCGGGGCGGACCGGGGAGCTGTTTTTT.